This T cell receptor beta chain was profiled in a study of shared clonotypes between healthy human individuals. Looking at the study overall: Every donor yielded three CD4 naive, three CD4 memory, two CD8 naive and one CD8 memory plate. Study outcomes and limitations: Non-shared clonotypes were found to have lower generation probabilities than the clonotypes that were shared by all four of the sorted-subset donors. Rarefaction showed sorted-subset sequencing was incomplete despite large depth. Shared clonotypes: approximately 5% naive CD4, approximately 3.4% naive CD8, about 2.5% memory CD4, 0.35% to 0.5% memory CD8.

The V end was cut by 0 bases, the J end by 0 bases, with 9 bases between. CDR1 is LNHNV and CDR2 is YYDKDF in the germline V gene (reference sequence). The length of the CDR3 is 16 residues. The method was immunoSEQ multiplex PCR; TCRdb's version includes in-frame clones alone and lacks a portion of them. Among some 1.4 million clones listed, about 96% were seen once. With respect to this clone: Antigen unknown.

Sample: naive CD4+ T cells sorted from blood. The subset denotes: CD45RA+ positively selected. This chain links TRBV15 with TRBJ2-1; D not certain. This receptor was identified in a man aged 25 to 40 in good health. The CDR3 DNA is TGTGCCACCAGCAGAGATCGACTCAACTCCTACAATGAGCAGTTCTTC. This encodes CATSRDRLNSYNEQFF.